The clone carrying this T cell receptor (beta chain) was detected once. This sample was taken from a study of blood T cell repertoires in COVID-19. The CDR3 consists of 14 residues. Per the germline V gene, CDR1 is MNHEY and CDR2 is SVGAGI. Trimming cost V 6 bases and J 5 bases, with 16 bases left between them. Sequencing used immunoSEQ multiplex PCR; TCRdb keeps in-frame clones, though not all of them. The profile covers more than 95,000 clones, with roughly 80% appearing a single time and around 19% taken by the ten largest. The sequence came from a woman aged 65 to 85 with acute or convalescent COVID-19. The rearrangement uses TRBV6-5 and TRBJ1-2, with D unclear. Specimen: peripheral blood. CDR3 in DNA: TGTGCCAGCAGCAACTGGGGAGCAGGATATGGCTACACCTTC. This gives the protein CASSNWGAGYGYTF.